This entry features one TCR beta chain sequence. The antigen remains undetermined. The data originate from a study of blood T cells in healthy people across ages. Study context: About one barcoded beta molecule per two T cells was captured by template switching.

The study's findings and limits: Significant beta diversity loss was already apparent by age roughly 38, declining roughly linearly. The percentage of naive T cells correlated strongly with TCR beta diversity.

V trimming: 4 bases; J trimming: 9 bases; junction bases outside the gene matches: 7. Germline CDR1 and CDR2: SGHDT and YYEEEE. This CDR3 spans 15 amino acids. A second roughly 6 to 12 cycle PCR used barcoded and J-beta primers. TCRdb itself ran the 5' RACE reads through MiXCR, one entry per CDR3 protein. The profile shows about 780,000 distinct CDR3 sequences, about 45% of them singletons. Sequencing input: blood. The source is a man aged 80 or over in good health. The rearrangement joins TRBV5-6 to TRBJ2-1; 13 bases agree with TRBD2. The CDR3 sequence is CASSRTSGRGSEQFF. The CDR3 nucleotides read TGTGCCAGCAGCCGGACTAGCGGGAGAGGTAGTGAGCAGTTCTTC.